This T cell receptor (beta chain) originates from a study of early T cells in non-severe SARS-CoV-2 infection. The wider study: Sequencing of bulk RNA from unsorted whole blood was done, without chain pairing.

Overall study results and limits: Anti-spike CD8 responses were favored in VDJdb matching, and private and CD4 specificities were missed.

There are a few counts of this clonotype. What it binds is not known. CDR1 and CDR2 (germline): SEHNR, FQNEAQ (reference sequence). This CDR3 spans 16 amino acids. The germline V and J ends were trimmed by 4 bases and 0 bases, with 14 bases remaining between them. Unique molecular identifiers were added to individual cDNA molecules. MiXCR, run by TCRdb on the 5' RACE reads, gives a single entry per CDR3 protein. The sample lists 75,000 or so distinct CDR3 sequences, around 10% occurring once. Material: whole blood, obtained at baseline. The TCR was taken from an adult who was a healthcare worker with PCR-confirmed SARS-CoV-2 infection or an uninfected control (not recorded which). V gene TRBV7-9 combines with J gene TRBJ2-3; the D gene is possibly TRBD1 (5 bases). The CDR3 sequence: CASSSRDSPSTDTQYF. CDR3 nucleotide sequence: TGTGCCAGCAGCTCCCGAGACAGCCCTAGCACAGATACGCAGTATTTT.